The rows below give T cell receptor beta chains drawn from one sample of a study of blood T cell repertoires in COVID-19. TCRdb's table, derived via immunoSEQ multiplex PCR, lists solely in-frame clones and lacks some. The sample has 300,000 or so clones; about 85% are singletons. Sequenced: peripheral blood. The receptors shown here come from a woman aged 45-59 years with active or convalescent COVID-19. The CDR3 runs from the conserved cysteine through the conserved F or W. The order of the fields is D gene, V gene, J gene, CDR3 DNA, CDR3 protein. The D gene is left open where the match is weak.

TRBD1	TRBV9	TRBJ1-2	TGTGCCAGCAGCCCCCCGGGACAGGTTGCCTATGGCTACACCTTC	CASSPPGQVAYGYTF
-	TRBV20-1	TRBJ1-1	TGCAGTGCCCGAGGGCCTACTGAAGCTTTCTTT	CSARGPTEAFF
TRBD1	TRBV2	TRBJ1-1	TGTGCCAGCAGTCGGGACAGAACCCCGAGCACTGAAGCTTTCTTT	CASSRDRTPSTEAFF
TRBD1	TRBV5-1	TRBJ1-2	TGCGCCAGCAGCTCCACAACAGGGGGAAACTATGGCTACACCTTC	CASSSTTGGNYGYTF
-	TRBV21-1	TRBJ2-3	TGTGCCAGCAGCAAAGCGGGGGGGACTAGCGGGAGGCCCCCAGATACGCAGTATTTT	CASSKAGGTSGRPPDTQYF
-	TRBV7-8	TRBJ2-5	TGTGCCAGCAGCTCGGGTGTACCCCACCCCCAAGAGACCCAGTACTTC	CASSSGVPHPQETQYF
-	TRBV20-1	TRBJ1-2	TGCAGTGCTAGTGGAGGGACATCTAACTATGGCTACACCTTC	CSASGGTSNYGYTF
TRBD2	TRBV28	TRBJ2-1	TGTGCCAGCAAACCACCGGGACTAGCGGGAGTTCAATACAATGAGCAGTTCTTC	CASKPPGLAGVQYNEQFF
-	TRBV30	TRBJ2-2	TGTGCCTGGAGTGTACAGGGTGGGGTTAACACCGGGGAGCTGTTTTTT	CAWSVQGGVNTGELFF
-	TRBV19	TRBJ2-6	TGTGCCAGTAGTACCCCGGACAGCTCGCAAGGGTCTGGGGCCAACGTCCTGACTTTC	CASSTPDSSQGSGANVLTF
TRBD2	TRBV4-2	TRBJ2-1	TGTGCCAGCAGCCAGGGGGGGACTAGCCCCCAGTTCTTC	CASSQGGTSPQFF
TRBD2	TRBV6-1	TRBJ2-5	TGTGCCAGCAGTGAAGGGACTAGCGGGAGCGAGACCCAGTACTTC	CASSEGTSGSETQYF
TRBD2	TRBV7-2	TRBJ2-3	TGTGCCAGCAGCCCCCTAGCGGGAGCGGGCACAGATACGCAGTATTTT	CASSPLAGAGTDTQYF
TRBD1	TRBV3-1/TRBV3-2	TRBJ1-2	TGTGCCAGCAGCCTTGGGACAGTGGGCTACACCTTC	CASSLGTVGYTF
TRBD2	TRBV6-5	TRBJ2-2	TGTGCCAGCAGGATCCCGGGACTAGCTTCCGGGGAGCTGTTTTTT	CASRIPGLASGELFF
TRBD1	TRBV3-1/TRBV3-2	TRBJ1-1	TGTGCCAGCAGCCAAATAACAGGGGGGGCGACTGAAGCTTTCTTT	CASSQITGGATEAFF
-	TRBV29-1	TRBJ1-2	TGCAGCGTTGCGCAGGCCTATGGCTACACCTTC	CSVAQAYGYTF
TRBD2	TRBV7-2	TRBJ2-1	TGTGCCAGCAGCTTCGCTAGCGGGAGGATAAATGAGCAGTTCTTC	CASSFASGRINEQFF
TRBD2	TRBV7-9	TRBJ2-3	TGTGCCAGCAGCTTGGACCTGGGACTAGCGGGAGATACGCAGTATTTT	CASSLDLGLAGDTQYF
TRBD2	TRBV6-5	TRBJ2-3	TGTGCCAGCAAAAGACTAGCGGGGTCACCAGATACGCAGTATTTT	CASKRLAGSPDTQYF
TRBD2	TRBV27	TRBJ2-2	TGTGCCAGCAGTGGACTAGCGGGAGTCACCGGGGAGCTGTTTTTT	CASSGLAGVTGELFF
TRBD1	TRBV18	TRBJ2-7	TGTGCCAGCTCACCACCGACCGGGACAGGAGGGTTCTACGAGCAGTACTTC	CASSPPTGTGGFYEQYF
TRBD1	TRBV18	TRBJ1-1	TGTGCCAGCTCACCATCCCAGGGGGAGAGGGCTTTCTTT	CASSPSQGERAFF
TRBD2	TRBV6-5	TRBJ2-7	TGTGCCAGCAGCCGCAGCGGGGCAACCTTCTACGAGCAGTACTTC	CASSRSGATFYEQYF